The 24 T cell receptor beta chains in this list originate from one sample, sequenced in a study of human T cells and chemical hapten exposure. One entry per CDR3 protein, called by TCRdb with MiXCR from the RACE reads. The sample has about 380,000 distinct CDR3 sequences, around 5% seen once. Time point given: patch test 1, 2 weeks after DPC sensitization. As for treatment: therapeutic diphenylcyclopropenone sensitization with weekly scalp DPC. The specimen comprised whole blood, sampled in connection with sensitization to the hapten diphenylcyclopropenone (DPC). These receptors were obtained from a woman aged 45-65 years with alopecia areata. Some clones in this sample may be carry-over from other donors' samples.

This clonotype occurred a few times. J is TRBJ2-3 and V is TRBV7-9, with 7 bases that match TRBD1. The CDR3 contains 14 residues. With 1 base clipped from V and 4 bases from J, the junction kept 2 bases outside the gene matches. Germline V lookup: CDR1 SEHNR, CDR2 FQNEAQ (reference sequence). DNA of the CDR3: TGTGCCAGCAGCTTAGTGACAGGGTCAGATACGCAGTATTTT. It is translated as CASSLVTGSDTQYF.

Many counts were recorded for this clonotype. V is TRBV3-1 and J is TRBJ2-5; D gene uncertain. Trimming removed 0 bases at V and 7 bases at J, with 6 bases between. The CDR3 runs to 12 residues. Germline CDR1 LGHDT, CDR2 YNNKEL (reference sequence). The CDR3 sequence is CASSQEPGTQYF. The CDR3 DNA reads as TGTGCCAGCAGCCAAGAACCGGGGACCCAGTACTTC.

The chain links TRBV20-1 to TRBJ2-3; D is perhaps TRBD2 (5 bases). Per germline, CDR1 DFQATT and CDR2 SNEGSKA (reference sequence). With 2 bases removed from V and 0 bases from J, the gap between germline ends came to 12 bases. The CDR3 has 15 amino acids. The CDR3 protein is CSARSGGPSTDTQYF. The CDR3 region has the DNA TGCAGTGCTAGATCCGGCGGGCCTAGCACAGATACGCAGTATTTT.

This clonotype occurred a few times. This chain links TRBV7-2 with TRBJ2-7; 8 nucleotides line up with TRBD1. V shed 3 bases, J shed 5 bases, and the junction held 6 bases outside the gene matches. In germline, CDR1 is SGHTA, CDR2 FQGNSA. CDR3 length: 14 amino acids. This CDR3 is CASSFRDRTHEQYF. The CDR3 nucleotides are TGTGCCAGCAGCTTCCGGGACAGGACTCACGAGCAGTACTTC.

The CDR3 DNA sequence: TGTGCCAGCGGGACTAGCTCCTACAATGAGCAGTTCTTC. It encodes CASGTSSYNEQFF. The chain joins TRBV28 to TRBJ2-1; 8 nucleotides align to TRBD2. Germline assignment: CDR1 MDHEN and CDR2 SYDVKM. CDR3 length equals 13 residues. Trimming removed 8 bases from V and 0 bases from J; junction bases left unmatched: 0.

The rearrangement joins TRBV7-9 to TRBJ1-6, with a tentative D call TRBD1 (6 bases). The CDR3 totals 14 residues. The V gene's germline CDR1 is SEHNR and CDR2 FQNEAQ (reference sequence). Trimming cost V 5 bases and J 7 bases, with 12 bases left between them. Written as DNA, the CDR3 is TGTGCCAGCAGCGGCAGACAGGAAAATTCACCCCTCCACTTT. Its protein is CASSGRQENSPLHF.

V and J are TRBV4-1 and TRBJ1-2, with D possibly matching TRBD1 (5 bases). The CDR3 is 13 residues long. Trimming took 7 bases from V and 4 from J, leaving 13 bases between them. Germline lookup yields CDR1 MGHRA and CDR2 YSYEKL. In DNA form, the CDR3 reads TGCGCCAGCACCCCCGTGGGGCGCTATGGCTACACCTTC. It codes for CASTPVGRYGYTF.

In its sample, this clonotype was seen many times. The chain uses TRBV7-2 and TRBJ2-3, with D perhaps being TRBD1 or TRBD2 (7 bases each). Germline lookup yields CDR1 SGHTA and CDR2 FQGNSA. This CDR3 is 17 amino acids long. With 1 base removed from V and 6 bases from J, the gap between germline ends came to 20 bases. The CDR3 DNA sequence: TGTGCCAGCAGCTTAGGCAGGGGGGCGGGAGTCCTGGATACGCAGTATTTT. It specifies CASSLGRGAGVLDTQYF.

This clonotype was picked up many times. The chain has TRBV20-1 and TRBJ1-1; D perhaps matches TRBD1 (5 bases). The germline gives CDR1 DFQATT, CDR2 SNEGSKA (reference sequence). The CDR3 has 13 amino acids. Trimming cost V 3 bases and J 1 base, with 9 bases left between them. Here the CDR3 DNA reads TGCAGTGCTAGCCGGCAGGGGAACACTGAAGCTTTCTTT. Amino acid sequence: CSASRQGNTEAFF.

This clonotype has at least ten counts. V gene TRBV3-1 combines with J gene TRBJ1-1; 7 nucleotides match TRBD1. Losses at the gene ends were 8 bases for V and 5 bases for J; bases not matched to a gene: 8. The germline CDR1 and CDR2 sequences are LGHDT and YNNKEL (reference sequence). There are 13 residues in the CDR3. The CDR3 loop is CASANRGGTEAFF. CDR3 nucleotide sequence: TGTGCCAGCGCCAACAGGGGAGGTACTGAAGCTTTCTTT.

This clonotype was found many times. This rearrangement joins TRBV29-1 to TRBJ1-1, with 9 nucleotides matching TRBD1. The ends lost 3 bases at V and 5 bases at J; junction bases unmatched: 7. CDR1 and CDR2 (germline): SQVTM, ANQGSEA. The CDR3 extends over 14 amino acids. The chain's CDR3 is CSVEFIGQGTEAFF. CDR3 in DNA: TGCAGCGTTGAGTTCATAGGACAGGGGACTGAAGCTTTCTTT.

This clonotype was detected many times. The chain recombines TRBV21-1 with TRBJ2-7; TRBD1, the table's D call, lacks a check against the DNA. TRBV21-1 is tagged as a pseudogene. The CDR3 has 9 amino acids. CDR3 sequence (DNA): TGTGCCGCACAGGGGGAGTTGTACTTC. Translating gives CAAQGELYF.

The table lists this clonotype with many counts. This sequence joins TRBV2 and TRBJ1-1; D possibly corresponds to TRBD1 (6 bases). Germline loops: CDR1 SNHLY, CDR2 FYNNEI. This CDR3 has 14 amino acids. V was shortened by 4 bases and J by 5 bases, with 14 bases between the two germline ends. The CDR3 nucleotides read TGTGCCAGCAGTGCTGCGGGGGGCGGTACTGAAGCTTTCTTT. Amino acids: CASSAAGGGTEAFF.

V gene TRBV3-1 combines with J gene TRBJ2-1; D is ambiguous. V was trimmed by 0 bases and J by 3 bases, leaving 15 bases between them. Germline V gives CDR1 LGHDT, CDR2 YNNKEL (reference sequence). The CDR3 is 17 residues long. CDR3 in DNA: TGTGCCAGCAGCCAAGAGCGAGAACCCGTAGTCTACAATGAGCAGTTCTTC. It yields the protein CASSQEREPVVYNEQFF.

This clonotype was seen repeatedly, ten times or more. The chain recombines TRBV24-1 with TRBJ1-1, with a possible D match to TRBD1 (5 bases). The CDR3 contains 12 residues. Trimming took off 2 bases at V and 8 bases at J, with 8 bases between the two ends. Germline V gene lookup returns CDR1 KGHDR and CDR2 SFDVKD. CDR3 nucleotides: TGTGCCACCAGTGATTGGCGGGGGGAAGCTTTCTTT. The encoded protein is CATSDWRGEAFF.

This clonotype was counted at least ten times. This chain connects TRBV29-1 to TRBJ2-3; D perhaps matches TRBD1 (6 bases). CDR1 is SQVTM, CDR2 ANQGSEA, per germline. The CDR3 is 13 amino acids. Between the trimmed V and J ends, which lost 7 bases and 4 bases, there was a span of 15 bases. CDR3 in amino acids: CSAPTRGADTQYF. DNA for the CDR3: TGCAGCGCCCCCACCAGGGGCGCAGATACGCAGTATTTT.

This chain uses TRBV6-2 or TRBV6-3 with TRBJ2-1; D gene uncertain. This CDR3 is 14 amino acids long. The V gene's germline CDR1 is MNHEY and CDR2 SVGEGT. V lost 5 bases to trimming and J lost 9 bases, with 17 bases between them. CDR3 region: CASSRRLAPTEQFF. CDR3 sequence (DNA): TGTGCCAGCAGTCGCAGACTGGCCCCAACTGAGCAGTTCTTC.

This clonotype was observed many times. The J gene is TRBJ1-4, the V gene TRBV20-1, with a tentative D call TRBD1 (6 bases). Trimming took off 8 bases at V and 3 bases at J, with 19 bases between the two ends. The CDR3 spans 15 residues. Germline V lookup: CDR1 DFQATT, CDR2 SNEGSKA (reference sequence). Here the CDR3 DNA reads TGCAGTTTTGGCTCACCGGACAGAGCTAATGAAAAACTGTTTTTT. This gives the protein CSFGSPDRANEKLFF.

This clonotype was detected ten times or more. The V and J genes are TRBV4-2 and TRBJ2-7; no clear D. Trimming took off 1 base at V and 1 base at J, with 5 bases between the two ends. This CDR3 is built from 13 residues. CDR1 is LGHNA, CDR2 YNFKEQ, per germline. In nucleotides, the CDR3 is TGTGCCAGCAGCCAAGGGGTATCCTACGAGCAGTACTTC. This sequence encodes CASSQGVSYEQYF.

This rearrangement joins TRBV12-5 to TRBJ1-1; D ambiguous. Trimming cost V 5 bases and J 10 bases, with 14 bases left between them. This CDR3 is built from 12 residues. In germline, CDR1 is LGHNT, CDR2 FRNRAP. The DNA of the CDR3 is TGTGCTAGTGGTCATTCGGGAAAGGGAGCTTTCTTT. It specifies CASGHSGKGAFF. Full variable domain (remainder filled in from reference TRBV12-5 and TRBJ1-1): DARVTQTPRHKVTEMGQEVTMRCQPILGHNTVFWYRQTMMQGLELLAYFRNRAPLDDSGMPKDRFSAEMPDATLATLKIQPSEPRDSAVYFCASGHSGKGAFFGQGTRLTVV.

This clonotype was detected a few times. The DNA for the CDR3 is TGCAGTGCTGGAGGGACAGGGGTCAATAATTCACCCCTCCACTTT. The encoded protein is CSAGGTGVNNSPLHF. The chain links TRBV20-1 to TRBJ1-6, with TRBD1 identical over 10 bases. The V gene end was trimmed by 5 bases and the J gene end by 5 bases; junction bases not matched to a gene: 6. The length of the CDR3 is 15 residues. Germline V gives CDR1 DFQATT, CDR2 SNEGSKA (reference sequence).

This clonotype was recorded at least ten times. The chain links TRBV6-5 to TRBJ1-2; the match to TRBD1 covers 7 bases. Germline V gene data show CDR1 as MNHEY and CDR2 as SVGAGI. The V and J ends lost 6 bases and 2 bases, in that order; junction bases with no gene match: 6. The CDR3 spans 14 residues. CDR3 amino acids: CASRPTGENYGYTF. In nucleotides, the CDR3 is TGTGCCAGCAGGCCTACAGGGGAGAACTATGGCTACACCTTC.

The chain employs TRBV29-1 and TRBJ1-1, with 8 bases aligning to TRBD1. This CDR3 spans 13 amino acids. Germline-derived CDR1 and CDR2 are SQVTM and ANQGSEA. J lost 7 bases, V lost 2 bases, and 6 bases had no gene match. Here the CDR3 reads CSVELSGTGEAFF. The CDR3 DNA is TGCAGCGTTGAATTGTCGGGGACAGGTGAAGCTTTCTTT.

This clonotype came up many times. J is TRBJ2-5 and V is TRBV18; TRBD2 agrees at 7 bases. V dropped 3 bases and J dropped 3; count of bases not matched to a gene: 10. This CDR3 has 16 amino acids. Germline V gene lookup returns CDR1 KGHSH and CDR2 LQKENI. The CDR3 sequence: CASSPSSSGIKETQYF. The CDR3 DNA reads as TGTGCCAGCTCACCCTCCTCTAGCGGAATAAAAGAGACCCAGTACTTC.